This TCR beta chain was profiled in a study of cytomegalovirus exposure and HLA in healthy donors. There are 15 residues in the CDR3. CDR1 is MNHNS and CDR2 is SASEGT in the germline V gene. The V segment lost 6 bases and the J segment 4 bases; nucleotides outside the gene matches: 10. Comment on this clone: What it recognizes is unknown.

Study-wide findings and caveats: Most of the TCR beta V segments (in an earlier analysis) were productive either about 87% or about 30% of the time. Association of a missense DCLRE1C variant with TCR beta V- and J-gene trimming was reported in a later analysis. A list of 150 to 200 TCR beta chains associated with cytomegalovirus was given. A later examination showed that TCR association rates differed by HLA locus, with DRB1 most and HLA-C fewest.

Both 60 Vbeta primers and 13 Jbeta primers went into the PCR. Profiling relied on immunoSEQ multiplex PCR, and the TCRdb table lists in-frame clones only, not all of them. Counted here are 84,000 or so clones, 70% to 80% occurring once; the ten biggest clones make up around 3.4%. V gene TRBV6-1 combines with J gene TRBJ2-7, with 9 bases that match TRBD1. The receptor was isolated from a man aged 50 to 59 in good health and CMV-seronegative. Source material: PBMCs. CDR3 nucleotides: TGTGCCAGCAGCCGACAGGGGGACCCATTATACGAGCAGTACTTC. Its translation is CASSRQGDPLYEQYF.